These 18 T cell receptor beta chains came from one sample sequenced in a study of blood T cell repertoires in COVID-19 (dated by TCRdb to 2020 to 2021). Receptor amplification or capture employed the immunoSEQ multiplex PCR assay. TCRdb took this table from immuneACCESS and kept in-frame rearrangements with V and J called. Such tables lack part of the clones; where checked against another copy, unresolved V genes explain under half of the gap, and the rest is unexplained. The sample contains about 180,000 clones, about 82% of them found a single time. Jointly, the top ten make up around 9% of the sample. Sequenced material: PBMCs or T cells enriched from blood (not recorded which). The receptors were sampled from a woman aged 25 to 39 who had recovered from COVID-19.

The V and J genes are TRBV5-1 and TRBJ1-1, with 7 positions matching TRBD1. The germline gives CDR1 SGHRS, CDR2 YFSETQ. Trimming took 4 bases from V and 7 from J; bases not matched to a gene: 13. CDR3 length: 15 amino acids. The CDR3, as DNA: TGCGCCAGCAGCCCGGGGATCAGGGGGAATGGTGAAGCTTTCTTT. It translates to CASSPGIRGNGEAFF.

This clone has a handful of counts. The chain links TRBV5-1 to TRBJ1-2, with D hard to call. CDR1 SGHRS and CDR2 YFSETQ come from the germline V gene. Trimming pared 3 bases from V and 6 bases from J, leaving 12 bases between. The CDR3 contains 13 residues. The CDR3 DNA reads as TGCGCCAGCAGCTGGGCGGGGTCGGATGGCTACACCTTC. Translating it yields CASSWAGSDGYTF.

V gene TRBV19 combines with J gene TRBJ1-3; D is uncertain. The CDR3 runs to 15 residues. Germline loops: CDR1 LNHDA, CDR2 SQIVND (reference sequence). Trimming took 6 bases from V and 0 from J, leaving 12 bases between them. CDR3 DNA: TGTGCCAGTAGACGAGGGCAAAACTCTGGAAACACCATATATTTT. Protein sequence: CASRRGQNSGNTIYF. Full variable domain (remainder filled in from reference TRBV19 and TRBJ1-3): DGGITQSPKYLFRKEGQNVTLSCEQNLNHDAMYWYRQDPGQGLRLIYYSQIVNDFQKGDIAEGYSVSREKKESFPLTVTSAQKNPTAFYLCASRRGQNSGNTIYFGEGSWLTVV.

V and J are TRBV28 and TRBJ2-2, with TRBD1 identical over 7 bases. CDR3 length equals 15 residues. Germline V gene data show CDR1 as MDHEN and CDR2 as SYDVKM. Unmatched junction bases numbered 9, after V lost 5 bases and J lost 6 bases. The CDR3 coding sequence is TGTGCCAGCAGTCCCCACCAGACAGGGCCCGGGGAGCTGTTTTTT. This gives the protein CASSPHQTGPGELFF.

The CDR3 DNA follows: TGTGCCTGGAGTCGCCGTGATAGACAGAACACTGAAGCTTTCTTT. It translates to CAWSRRDRQNTEAFF. The J gene is TRBJ1-1, the V gene TRBV30; no reliable D call. CDR3 length: 15 residues. Germline V lookup: CDR1 GTSNPN, CDR2 SVGIG (reference sequence). V lost 2 bases, J lost 1 base, and 14 bases lay in between.

The chain joins TRBV21-1 to TRBJ1-5; the D call TRBD1 from the table was never checked on the DNA. TRBV21-1 is an annotated pseudogene. This CDR3 is built from 14 residues. CDR3 residues: CARKPGQGNQPQHF. CDR3 DNA: TGTGCCCGAAAACCGGGACAGGGAAATCAGCCCCAGCATTTT.

V is TRBV29-1 and J is TRBJ1-1; tentative D call: TRBD1 (6 bases). Trimming removed 0 bases at V and 5 bases at J, with 13 bases between. This CDR3 is 14 amino acids long. CDR1 is SQVTM and CDR2 is ANQGSEA in the germline V gene. Here the CDR3 reads CSVEDPGGRTEAFF. CDR3 in DNA: TGCAGCGTTGAAGATCCGGGGGGGCGGACTGAAGCTTTCTTT.

J is TRBJ2-3 and V is TRBV29-1, with TRBD2 identical over 10 bases. The CDR3 is 15 amino acids. CDR1 and CDR2 (germline): SQVTM, ANQGSEA. After removal of 4 bases from V and 0 bases from J, the junction contained 4 bases not matched to a gene. CDR3 sequence reads: CSVALAGGSTDTQYF. The CDR3 DNA reads as TGCAGCGTTGCCTTAGCGGGAGGTAGCACAGATACGCAGTATTTT.

CDR3 DNA sequence: TGTGCCAGCAGTGGGGCTATCAGGCTCCAAGAGACCCAGTACTTC. This encodes CASSGAIRLQETQYF. This chain uses TRBV25-1 with TRBJ2-5; D is undetermined. The CDR3 runs 15 residues. Per the germline V gene, CDR1 is MGHDK and CDR2 is SYGVNS. The V end was cut by 4 bases, the J end by 1 base, with 13 bases between.

The chain joins TRBV28 to TRBJ2-2; D is possibly TRBD1 (6 bases). Trimming cost V 3 bases and J 2 bases, with 13 bases left between them. The CDR3 has 16 amino acids. Germline V gene sequence: CDR1 MDHEN, CDR2 SYDVKM. As DNA, the CDR3 is TGTGCCAGCAGTTTCACCGTGACAGGAAACACCGGGGAGCTGTTTTTT. Translated: CASSFTVTGNTGELFF.

The J gene is TRBJ1-6, the V gene TRBV4-1; D is perhaps TRBD1 (5 bases). The CDR3 runs to 17 residues. Germline V gene sequence: CDR1 MGHRA, CDR2 YSYEKL. The ends were cut back, 6 bases at V and 6 bases at J, with 21 bases in the middle. The CDR3 loop reads CASSPSGGGGGNSPLHF. The CDR3 DNA reads as TGCGCCAGCAGTCCTTCTGGGGGGGGTGGAGGTAATTCACCCCTCCACTTT.

This chain connects TRBV6-1 to TRBJ2-6; weak D call: TRBD1 (6 bases). Between the trimmed V and J ends, which lost 2 bases and 0 bases, there was a span of 8 bases. Germline V gene lookup returns CDR1 MNHNS and CDR2 SASEGT. The CDR3 consists of 16 residues. Here the CDR3 reads CASSEFRGSGANVLTF. In DNA, the CDR3 is TGTGCCAGCAGTGAATTCAGGGGCTCTGGGGCCAACGTCCTGACTTTC.

The V gene is TRBV28, the J gene TRBJ1-5, with 8 bases matching TRBD1. Germline V gene sequence: CDR1 MDHEN, CDR2 SYDVKM. The CDR3 has 18 amino acids. V lost 6 bases and J lost 7; bases outside the gene matches: 20. Here the CDR3 DNA reads TGTGCCAGCAGCCTCTTAATGGGAACTGGACAGGGCGAACAGCCCCAGCATTTT. Residues: CASSLLMGTGQGEQPQHF. Using reference TRBV28 and TRBJ1-5 for the parts outside the CDR3, the full variable domain is DVKVTQSSRYLVKRTGEKVFLECVQDMDHENMFWYRQDPGLGLRLIYFSYDVKMKEKGDIPEGYSVSREKKERFSLILESASTNQTSMYLCASSLLMGTGQGEQPQHFGDGTRLSIL.

The J gene is TRBJ1-1, the V gene TRBV7-9, with 8 bases matching TRBD1. The length of the CDR3 is 18 residues. The germline gives CDR1 SEHNR, CDR2 FQNEAQ (reference sequence). The J segment lost 0 bases and the V segment lost 0 bases, leaving 9 bases of the junction unmatched. As DNA, the CDR3 is TGTGCCAGCAGCTTAGCGCCCCTGGGACAGGCCATGAACACTGAAGCTTTCTTT. Translation gives CASSLAPLGQAMNTEAFF.

V and J are TRBV7-2 and TRBJ1-2, with D unresolved. CDR1 and CDR2 from the germline V gene are SGHTA and FQGNSA. This CDR3 comprises 13 residues. The V end lost 1 base, the J end lost 4 bases, and 7 bases lay between the germline ends. This CDR3 is CASSLDLSYGYTF. The CDR3 DNA reads as TGTGCCAGCAGCTTAGATCTATCCTATGGCTACACCTTC.

The CDR3 DNA reads TGTGCCAGCGCGACTAGCGGGCCTATCACAGATACGCAGTATTTT. Its protein is CASATSGPITDTQYF. V and J are TRBV9 and TRBJ2-3, with 10 bases that match TRBD2. CDR1 is SGDLS, CDR2 YYNGEE, per germline. V was clipped by 7 bases and J by 2 bases; unmatched bases: 7. CDR3 length: 15 amino acids.

The chain couples TRBV10-2 to TRBJ1-1, with D uncertain. In germline, CDR1 is WSHSY, CDR2 SAAADI. V dropped 0 bases and J dropped 0 bases, with 11 bases sitting between them. The CDR3 loop spans 16 amino acids. CDR3 loop: CASSESRASMNTEAFF. Written as DNA, the CDR3 is TGCGCCAGCAGTGAGTCGAGGGCTTCTATGAACACTGAAGCTTTCTTT.

This clone was seen more than once but under ten times. This chain uses TRBV3-1 (or the pseudogene TRBV3-2) with TRBJ2-3; 7 bases fit TRBD2. The CDR3 is 14 amino acids. V shed 5 bases, J shed 7 bases, and the junction held 9 bases outside the gene matches. Germline V CDR1 and CDR2: LGHDT, YNNKEL (reference sequence). The CDR3 loop is CASSGGESRHTQYF. For the CDR3, the DNA is TGTGCCAGCAGCGGGGGGGAGTCGCGACATACGCAGTATTTT.